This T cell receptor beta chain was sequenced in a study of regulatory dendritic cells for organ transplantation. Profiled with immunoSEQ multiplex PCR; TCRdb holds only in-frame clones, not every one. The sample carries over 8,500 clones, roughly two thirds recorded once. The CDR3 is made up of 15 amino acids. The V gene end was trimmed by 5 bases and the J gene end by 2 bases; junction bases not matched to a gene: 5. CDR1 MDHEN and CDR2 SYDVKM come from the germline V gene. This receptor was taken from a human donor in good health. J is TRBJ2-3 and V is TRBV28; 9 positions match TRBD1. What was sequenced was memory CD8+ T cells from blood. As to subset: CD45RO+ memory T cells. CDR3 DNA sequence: TGTGCCAGCAGTCCAGGGGACAGGGTCACAGATACGCAGTATTTT. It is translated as CASSPGDRVTDTQYF.